Included here is one T cell receptor beta chain sequence, with context. The source of the sample is a study of blood T cell repertoires in COVID-19. About the study: Some COVID-19 samples were acute and others convalescent; all came from the United States, Italy and Spain. T cells, B-cell-depleted T cells, or PBMCs provided the cDNA or gDNA that served as material.

Unmatched junction bases numbered 10, after V lost 0 bases and J lost 5 bases. In germline, CDR1 is SGHDN, CDR2 FVKESK. The CDR3 spans 17 residues. Those who participated ranged in age from roughly 18 to 100 years and resided in around 22 US areas. Under the authors' procedure: Estimation of nucleated cell counts relied on the amplification of reference gene primers. Method: immunoSEQ multiplex PCR; TCRdb's copy keeps in-frame clones and lacks some. V, J and clone size are those of that table, while D and trimming were read from the DNA. The sample holds roughly 250,000 clones, 91% seen once. The sequence came from a human donor in a cohort exposed to, infected with or recovered from COVID-19 (not recorded which). The donor label of this sample is uncertain. The chain combines TRBV14 with TRBJ2-3; 8 bases agree with TRBD2. Source material: PBMCs or T cells enriched from blood (not recorded which). In nucleotides, the CDR3 is TGTGCCAGCAGCCAAGACGGGAGGGGGGCGCTTGGAGATACGCAGTATTTT. Its translation: CASSQDGRGALGDTQYF.